This T cell receptor (beta chain) comes out of a study of cytomegalovirus exposure and HLA in healthy donors. With 60 Vbeta and 13 Jbeta primers, the PCR was carried out. This table comes from immunoSEQ multiplex PCR, and its TCRdb copy is limited to in-frame clones, with some not included. The sample lists approximately 120,000 clones, 80% seen once, with approximately 9% in the top ten. The length of the CDR3 is 15 residues. Per germline, CDR1 SGHRS and CDR2 YFSETQ. With respect to this clone: Its antigen remains unidentified.

Study-wide results and limits: As was reported, the HLA-A and HLA-B alleles of most subjects were accurately predicted from TCR beta sequences.

The sequenced material came from PBMCs. This chain links TRBV5-1 with TRBJ2-5, with a weak D call TRBD1 (6 bases). The better agreement between TRBJ2-7 and the DNA end casts doubt on the J call. The receptor was derived from a man aged 30-40 years in good health and CMV-seropositive. The CDR3 sequence is CASSLAAGANYEQYF. The CDR3 bases are TGCGCCAGCAGCTTGGCCGCAGGGGCCAACTACGAGCAGTACTTC.